A single T cell receptor (beta chain) is shown here with its context. The sample comes from a study of T cell changes during pregnancy in multiple sclerosis. Trimming pared 0 bases from V and 4 bases from J, leaving 13 bases between. The germline V gene has CDR1 SGHNT and CDR2 YYREEE (reference sequence). The CDR3 length is 15 residues. The method was immunoSEQ multiplex PCR; TCRdb's version includes in-frame clones alone and lacks a portion of them. The repertoire holds 89,000 or so clones, with about 90% as singletons. The sample was PBMCs, taken in the first trimester of pregnancy. This TCR was sampled from a female donor in good health, serving as a control in a pregnancy study. Some clones in this sample may be carry-over from other donors' samples. V is TRBV5-4 and J is TRBJ1-2; D is possibly TRBD1 (5 bases). The chain's CDR3 is CASSLEPGWSYGYTF. Here the CDR3 DNA reads TGTGCCAGCAGCTTGGAGCCAGGGTGGAGCTATGGCTACACCTTC.